Below are 25 T cell receptor beta chains sequenced from a single sample in a study of prognosis after radiotherapy for stage I lung cancer. By two-round multiplex PCR, the TCR beta CDR3 was amplified from genomic DNA. Gene-specific primers for each TRBV and TRBJ gene drove first-round PCR. From the multiplex PCR reads, TCRdb called clonotypes with MiXCR, one entry per CDR3 protein. The sample consists of 20,000 to 25,000 distinct CDR3 sequences, roughly 40% of them appearing once. This sample comprised PBMCs, obtained before or after stereotactic body radiation therapy (not recorded which). These receptors were collected from a donor at least 50 years old with non-small cell lung cancer.

Of note for this clonotype: A much larger clone is a single base away; this may be a read error. This chain joins TRBV4-1 and TRBJ2-5, with a weak D call TRBD2 (5 bases). The CDR3 sequence is 14 residues long. CDR1 and CDR2 (germline): MGHRA, YSYEKL. This CDR3 is CAISQGRRPRTQYF. The CDR3 region has the DNA TGCGCCATCAGCCAAGGTCGGAGGCCCAGGACCCAGTACTTC.

Turning to this clonotype: Given a far larger clone just one base away, this is likely a sequencing read error. The CDR3 sequence: CASSELWTSLADTQYF. The CDR3 DNA sequence: TGTGCCAGCAGTGAACTGTGGACTAGCCTCGCAGATACGCAGTATTTT. The rearrangement links TRBV6-4 to TRBJ2-3; 8 positions agree with TRBD2. Germline CDR1 and CDR2: MRHNA and SNTAGT. The J segment lost 4 bases and the V segment lost 3 bases, leaving 9 bases of the junction unmatched. The CDR3 runs 16 residues.

To note about this clonotype: The junction differs from germline at one of its ends, possibly a read error. The V call is TRBV20-1, the J call TRBJ2-7; tentatively, D is TRBD2 (5 bases). Germline-derived CDR1 and CDR2 are DFQATT and SNEGSKA (reference sequence). The CDR3 runs to 12 residues. The CDR3: CSALDFNYEHYF. The CDR3 DNA is TGCAGTGCTCTGGACTTTAACTACGAGCATTACTTC.

This clonotype has at least ten counts. V usage is TRBV6-2 or TRBV6-3 and J usage is TRBJ2-7; D not certain. Germline-derived CDR1 and CDR2 are MNHEY and SVGEGT. This CDR3 is 19 amino acids long. The V and J ends lost 5 bases and 1 base respectively, with 27 bases between them. The CDR3 sequence is CASSETPFWLWQPSYEQYF. The CDR3 DNA is TGTGCCAGCAGTGAAACCCCGTTTTGGCTGTGGCAACCGTCCTACGAGCAGTACTTC.

This clonotype was detected ten times or more. V and J are TRBV30 and TRBJ2-3; a possible D gene is TRBD1 (6 bases). This CDR3 region has 14 residues. Germline V gene data show CDR1 as GTSNPN and CDR2 as SVGIG (reference sequence). Trimming pared 5 bases from V and 0 bases from J, leaving 12 bases between. For the CDR3, the DNA is TGTGCCTGGGGGCAGGGGCTAAGCACAGATACGCAGTATTTT. Translating gives CAWGQGLSTDTQYF.

At least ten counts were recorded for this clonotype. CDR3 region: CASSIGLAETQYF. The CDR3 nucleotides read TGTGCCAGCAGCATCGGACTAGCAGAGACCCAGTACTTC. The V and J genes are TRBV7-3 and TRBJ2-5; 8 nucleotides match TRBD2. Looked up from germline, CDR1 is SGHTA and CDR2 is FQGTGA. The CDR3 runs 13 residues. The junction had 3 bases not matched to a gene; V was cut back by 5 bases and J by 4 bases. Looking up the rest from reference TRBV7-3 and TRBJ2-5 gives the full variable domain: GAGVSQTPSNKVTEKGKYVELRCDPISGHTALYWYRQSLGQGPEFLIYFQGTGAADDSGLPNDRFFAVRPEGSVSTLKIQRTERGDSAVYLCASSIGLAETQYFGPGTRLLVL.

CDR3 coding DNA: TGTGCCAGCAGTTACTCCTCTTGGACAGTGGCTGGCTACACCTTC. Protein sequence: CASSYSSWTVAGYTF. V and J are TRBV6-5 and TRBJ1-2; D perhaps matches TRBD1 (6 bases). The germline V and J ends were trimmed by 0 bases and 7 bases, with 15 bases remaining between them. Looked up from germline, CDR1 is MNHEY and CDR2 is SVGAGI. The CDR3 has 15 amino acids.

About this clonotype itself: A single base is all that separates this from a far larger clone, so a read error is likely. The rearrangement joins TRBV6-6 to TRBJ1-2; TRBD1 might be the D (5 bases). Germline V gene lookup returns CDR1 MNHNY and CDR2 SVGAGI (reference sequence). The CDR3 consists of 13 residues. The CDR3 is CASSYYRDVGHTF. In nucleotides, the CDR3 is TGTGCCAGCAGTTACTACCGGGACGTTGGCCACACCTTC.

The chain joins TRBV7-9 to TRBJ2-2, with TRBD2 matching 8 bases. Trimming took 5 bases from V and 4 from J; bases not matched to a gene: 9. The CDR3 has 16 residues. Germline-derived CDR1 and CDR2 are SEHNR and FQNEAQ (reference sequence). The CDR3 loop reads CASSLYGRASTGELFF. DNA of the CDR3: TGTGCCAGCAGCCTGTACGGGAGGGCCTCCACCGGGGAGCTGTTTTTT.

Many counts were recorded for this clonotype. The rearrangement joins TRBV20-1 to TRBJ2-5; TRBD2 is a possible D gene (5 bases). Germline V lookup: CDR1 DFQATT, CDR2 SNEGSKA (reference sequence). This CDR3 has 16 residues. The V gene lost 1 base and the J gene lost 1 base, with 16 bases spanning the gap. CDR3 DNA sequence: TGCAGTGCTAGAGGGCGGGCAGCACCGGGCCAAGAGACCCAGTACTTC. Residues: CSARGRAAPGQETQYF.

Remarks on this clonotype: At one of its ends the junction is not consistent with the germline gene, which may arise from a read error. The CDR3 DNA reads as TGTACCAGCAGCTCTCGGGACAAGGCAGGCTATGGCTACACCTTC. It codes for CTSSSRDKAGYGYTF. V gene TRBV7-9 combines with J gene TRBJ1-2; tentative D call: TRBD1 (6 bases). CDR1 and CDR2 from the germline V gene are SEHNR and FQNEAQ (reference sequence). The CDR3 runs 15 residues.

The J gene is TRBJ2-7, the V gene TRBV2; possibly TRBD1 for D (6 bases). CDR3 length: 13 amino acids. CDR1 and CDR2 (germline): SNHLY, FYNNEI. V was clipped by 2 bases and J by 5 bases, with 10 bases between them. The CDR3 DNA is TGTGCCAGCAGTGAACAGGGGCTTAACGAGCAGTACTTC. It encodes CASSEQGLNEQYF.

This clonotype occurred many times. This rearrangement joins TRBV27 to TRBJ2-7; perhaps TRBD2 as D (5 bases). The CDR3 consists of 14 residues. Germline loops: CDR1 MNHEY, CDR2 SMNVEV (reference sequence). V dropped 2 bases and J dropped 3 bases, with 11 bases sitting between them. The CDR3: CASSLVGDYYEQYF. The CDR3 DNA reads as TGTGCCAGCAGTTTAGTGGGAGACTACTACGAGCAGTACTTC.

Worth noting for this clonotype: A junction end diverges from the germline sequence, so it may reflect a read error. V is TRBV20-1 and J is TRBJ1-3; D is unresolved. The germline CDR1 and CDR2 sequences are DFQATT and SNEGSKA (reference sequence). The CDR3 is made up of 13 amino acids. CDR3 sequence: CSARFQSGNTIYF. Here the CDR3 DNA reads TGCAGTGCTAGATTCCAAAGTGGAAACACCATATATTTC.

By sample fraction, this clonotype is medium-sized. The chain uses TRBV2 and TRBJ2-7; the D gene is possibly TRBD2 (5 bases). The CDR3 spans 16 residues. V was cut by 2 bases and J by 3 bases, with 17 bases left in between. The germline V gene has CDR1 SNHLY and CDR2 FYNNEI. The CDR3 nucleotides are TGTGCCAGCAGTGAACTTGTAACGGGATTATTCTACGAGCAGTACTTC. It translates to CASSELVTGLFYEQYF.

This clonotype was seen ten or more times. CDR3 protein: CASSLGSGVWSDTQYF. The CDR3 nucleotides are TGTGCCAGCAGTTTAGGGTCGGGAGTTTGGTCAGATACGCAGTATTTT. This chain links TRBV12-3 or TRBV12-4 with TRBJ2-3; possibly TRBD2 for D (6 bases). The CDR3 length is 16 residues. Trimming took off 1 base at V and 4 bases at J, with 15 bases between the two ends.

This clonotype is medium-sized. The chain links TRBV5-1 to TRBJ2-3, with 11 bases fitting TRBD2. The germline V gene encodes CDR1 SGHRS and CDR2 YFSETQ. CDR3 size: 17 residues. With V trimmed by 2 bases and J by 9 bases, 14 bases remained unmatched. The CDR3 bases are TGCGCCAGCAGCTTAGAAGGTAGCGGGAGGGCCCTGGGCACGCAGTATTTT. Protein product: CASSLEGSGRALGTQYF.

This clonotype occurred many times. This chain connects TRBV7-9 to TRBJ1-2; D remains ambiguous. Germline values: CDR1 SEHNR, CDR2 FQNEAQ (reference sequence). The CDR3 totals 13 residues. Trimming left V 4 bases short and J 7 bases short, with 13 bases between. Written as DNA, the CDR3 is TGTGCCAGCAGCTCGCCCTTCCTTGGTGGCTACACCTTC. It specifies CASSSPFLGGYTF. Full variable domain (missing parts from reference TRBV7-9 and TRBJ1-2): DTGVSQNPRHKITKRGQNVTFRCDPISEHNRLYWYRQTLGQGPEFLTYFQNEAQLEKSRLLSDRFSAERPKGSFSTLEIQRTEQGDSAMYLCASSSPFLGGYTFGSGTRLTVV.

In this sample, this clonotype turned up many times. The genes are TRBV6-1 and TRBJ2-7; maybe TRBD1 (5 bases). There are 13 residues in the CDR3. Germline V lookup: CDR1 MNHNS, CDR2 SASEGT. V was clipped by 7 bases and J by 2 bases, with 12 bases between them. The CDR3 DNA reads as TGTGCCAGCATGTACAGGCTAACCTACGAGCAGTACTTC. It encodes CASMYRLTYEQYF.

This clonotype was observed at least ten times. The gene calls are TRBV4-1 and TRBJ2-1; TRBD2 agrees at 7 bases. This CDR3 spans 10 amino acids. CDR1 and CDR2 from the germline V gene are MGHRA and YSYEKL. Trimming removed 8 bases from V and 9 bases from J; junction bases left unmatched: 1. In DNA, the CDR3 is TGCGCCAGCGGGAGGGGTGAGCAGTTCTTC. Translation: CASGRGEQFF.

This clonotype was seen more than once but under ten times. The chain employs TRBV6-1 and TRBJ1-2; D call uncertain. The germline CDR1 and CDR2 sequences are MNHNS and SASEGT. Trimming removed 1 base from V and 6 bases from J, with 12 bases in between. The CDR3 runs 14 residues. This chain's CDR3 is CASSEGGDTDGYTF. CDR3 coding DNA: TGTGCCAGCAGTGAAGGGGGAGATACAGATGGCTACACCTTC.

This clonotype was detected ten times or more. This sequence joins TRBV28 and TRBJ2-3; 8 nucleotides agree with TRBD2. The J segment lost 3 bases and the V segment lost 2 bases, leaving 4 bases of the junction unmatched. CDR3 length: 15 amino acids. Germline V gene sequence: CDR1 MDHEN, CDR2 SYDVKM. The CDR3 spells CASSLPSGLTDTQYF. CDR3 bases: TGTGCCAGCAGTTTACCTAGCGGGTTGACAGATACGCAGTATTTT.

This clonotype was detected many times. The chain employs TRBV20-1 and TRBJ2-4; 8 nucleotides match TRBD2. This CDR3 spans 17 amino acids. The V segment lost 0 bases and the J segment 2 bases; nucleotides outside the gene matches: 9. Germline V gene data show CDR1 as DFQATT and CDR2 as SNEGSKA (reference sequence). CDR3 sequence: CSARDFNGREPKNIQYF. The DNA of the CDR3 is TGCAGTGCTAGAGATTTTAACGGGAGGGAACCCAAAAACATTCAGTACTTC.

This chain connects TRBV5-1 to TRBJ1-1; the D is unclear. Germline CDR1 and CDR2: SGHRS and YFSETQ. This CDR3 has 15 residues. The V gene lost 0 bases and the J gene lost 1 base, with 10 bases spanning the gap. The CDR3 reads CASSLGQFRNTEAFF. The CDR3 nucleotides read TGCGCCAGCAGCTTGGGGCAGTTTAGGAACACTGAAGCTTTCTTT.

This clonotype occurred many times. The CDR3 region is CSALKASGSNEQYF. Written as DNA, the CDR3 is TGCAGTGCTCTCAAGGCTAGCGGGAGTAACGAGCAGTACTTC. V is TRBV20-1 and J is TRBJ2-7; the match to TRBD2 covers 10 bases. With 5 bases clipped from V and 5 bases from J, the junction kept 9 bases outside the gene matches. Germline V CDR1 and CDR2: DFQATT, SNEGSKA (reference sequence). The CDR3 loop spans 14 amino acids.